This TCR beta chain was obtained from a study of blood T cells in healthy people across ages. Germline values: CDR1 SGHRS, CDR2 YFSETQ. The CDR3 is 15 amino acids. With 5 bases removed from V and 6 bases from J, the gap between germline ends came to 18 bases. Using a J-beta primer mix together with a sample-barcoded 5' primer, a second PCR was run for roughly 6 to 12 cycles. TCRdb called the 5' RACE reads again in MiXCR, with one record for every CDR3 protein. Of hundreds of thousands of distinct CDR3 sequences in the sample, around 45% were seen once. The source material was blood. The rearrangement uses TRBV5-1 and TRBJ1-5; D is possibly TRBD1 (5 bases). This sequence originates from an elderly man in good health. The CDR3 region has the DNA TGCGCCAGCAGTTTAACCTGGGGCCCCAGTCAGCCCCAGCATTTT. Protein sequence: CASSLTWGPSQPQHF. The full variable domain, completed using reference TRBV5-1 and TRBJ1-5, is KAGVTQTPRYLIKTRGQQVTLSCSPISGHRSVSWYQQTPGQGLQFLFEYFSETQRNKGNFPGRFSGRQFSNSRSEMNVSTLELGDSALYLCASSLTWGPSQPQHFGDGTRLSIL.